Each of the 9 T cell receptor beta chains below was sequenced from the same sample in a study of control samples from healthy donors and cancer patients. The assay was immunoSEQ multiplex PCR, and TCRdb's table has in-frame clones only and misses some. The table includes about 130,000 clones, over 90% detected once. The sequencing input was PBMCs. Receptors were obtained from a man between 60 and 70 years old with colorectal cancer.

The J gene is TRBJ2-7, the V gene TRBV5-4; weak D call: TRBD2 (6 bases). Germline V gene lookup returns CDR1 SGHNT and CDR2 YYREEE (reference sequence). The CDR3 contains 18 residues. V gave up 6 bases and J gave up 4 bases, with 29 bases separating them. The CDR3 coding sequence is TGTGCCAGCACCCGAGGAGGGGTAGGGCGGGAACGGAGGTACGAGCAGTACTTC. Its translation is CASTRGGVGRERRYEQYF.

This sequence joins TRBV2 and TRBJ2-3; D is perhaps TRBD2 (7 bases). The V gene lost 7 bases and the J gene lost 4 bases, with 9 bases spanning the gap. The CDR3 contains 12 residues. Germline values: CDR1 SNHLY, CDR2 FYNNEI. The CDR3 reads CASTGGADTQYF. The CDR3 DNA is TGTGCCAGCACGGGGGGCGCAGATACGCAGTATTTT.

The CDR3 DNA follows: TGTGCCATCAGTGAGTCTGATAGCGGGGGGGTTCGTGACACCGGGGAGCTGTTTTTT. Encoded protein: CAISESDSGGVRDTGELFF. V is TRBV10-3 and J is TRBJ2-2, with 11 bases lining up with TRBD2. The germline gives CDR1 ENHRY, CDR2 SYGVKD. V gave up 0 bases and J gave up 3 bases; unmatched junction bases: 9. This CDR3 is 19 amino acids long.

The CDR3 loop is CASSSGQGQETQYF. The CDR3 DNA is TGCGCCAGCAGCTCGGGACAGGGCCAAGAGACCCAGTACTTC. The V and J genes are TRBV5-1 and TRBJ2-5; 9 bases fit TRBD1. Germline loops: CDR1 SGHRS, CDR2 YFSETQ. With 3 bases clipped from V and 1 base from J, the junction kept 1 base outside the gene matches. The CDR3 is 14 residues long.

This chain links TRBV9 with TRBJ2-1, with TRBD2 as a possible D gene (5 bases). The germline V and J ends were trimmed by 5 bases and 7 bases, with 16 bases remaining between them. Looked up from germline, CDR1 is SGDLS and CDR2 is YYNGEE. The CDR3 is made up of 14 amino acids. The CDR3 nucleotides read TGTGCCAGCAGTACGGGATACGTGGCTAATGAGCAGTTCTTC. It yields the protein CASSTGYVANEQFF.

This chain connects TRBV1 to TRBJ2-7. TRBV1 is described as a pseudogene. The CDR3 length is 16 residues. For the CDR3, the DNA is TGCACCAGCAGCCTGTTCTCCGGGGTAGGGGCCTACGAGCAGTACTTC. Translation: CTSSLFSGVGAYEQYF.

This clone was recorded only once. V usage is TRBV3-1 (or the pseudogene TRBV3-2) and J usage is TRBJ2-7, with 7 bases aligning to TRBD1. Germline CDR1 is LGHDT and CDR2 is YNNKEL (reference sequence). The CDR3 has 15 residues. The V segment lost 4 bases and the J segment 2 bases; nucleotides outside the gene matches: 8. CDR3 amino acids: CASSPGGGYAYEQYF. CDR3 sequence (DNA): TGTGCCAGCAGCCCAGGGGGTGGGTACGCCTACGAGCAGTACTTC.

V gene TRBV12-3 or TRBV12-4 combines with J gene TRBJ2-7; the D gene is possibly TRBD2 (5 bases). The CDR3 extends over 13 amino acids. The germline V and J ends were trimmed by 8 bases and 3 bases, with 14 bases remaining between them. CDR3 region: CASGTSRDYEQYF. As DNA, the CDR3 is TGTGCCAGCGGAACCTCCCGGGACTACGAGCAGTACTTC.

CDR3 sequence (DNA): TGTGCCAGCAGTGACCGGGACATCCAAGAGACCCAGTACTTC. It is translated as CASSDRDIQETQYF. The rearrangement links TRBV6-1 to TRBJ2-5; the D gene is possibly TRBD1 (6 bases). The V gene's germline CDR1 is MNHNS and CDR2 SASEGT. The CDR3 has 14 amino acids. V shed 3 bases and J shed 1 base, with 9 bases lying between them.